This T cell receptor (beta chain) emerged from a study of early T cells in non-severe SARS-CoV-2 infection. Looking at the study overall: With bulk RNA from unsorted whole blood as input, sequencing yielded unpaired chains.

This clonotype occurred many times. The germline V and J ends were trimmed by 8 bases and 2 bases, with 17 bases remaining between them. Germline assignment: CDR1 SGHTA and CDR2 FQGTGA. The CDR3 is 15 amino acids. Unique molecular identifiers tagged individual cDNA molecules. TCRdb ran MiXCR on the 5' RACE reads and lists one entry per CDR3 protein. The sample has tens of thousands of distinct CDR3 sequences, 4% to 4.5% seen once; the top ten hold about 4.4%. What was sequenced was whole blood. The chain links TRBV7-3 to TRBJ2-3, with no clear D. The TCR originated in an adult who was a healthcare worker with PCR-confirmed SARS-CoV-2 infection or an uninfected control (not recorded which). CDR3 sequence reads: CASLTCLGVTDTQYF. In DNA, the CDR3 is TGTGCCAGCTTAACCTGCCTTGGGGTCACAGATACGCAGTATTTT.